This T cell receptor beta chain was sequenced for a study of T cells in Graves' hyperthyroidism and ophthalmopathy. Study-wide results and caveats: Among thyroid clonotypes expanded above 0.001, most also appeared in blood.

Amplification of TCR beta CDR3 regions used RNA as the template. First-round RT-PCR targeting the TCR CDR3 was performed with the HTBI primer set. TCRdb reanalysed the multiplex PCR reads using MiXCR and keeps one entry per CDR3 protein. The profile shows 300,000 to 450,000 distinct CDR3 sequences, 15% of them singletons. Trimming cost V 0 bases and J 2 bases, with 0 bases left between them. Germline CDR1 and CDR2: SGDLS and YYNGEE. The CDR3 extends over 13 amino acids. This clonotype has a handful of counts. Its antigen is undetermined. What was sequenced was blood. This clonotype was sampled from a woman aged 30 to 39 with Graves' hyperthyroidism. This chain joins TRBV9 and TRBJ2-6; D not certain. The DNA for the CDR3 is TGTGCCAGCAGCGTAGCTGGGGCCAACGTCCTGACTTTC. Translating it yields CASSVAGANVLTF.